These T cell receptor beta chains were read from a single sample in a study of spatial heterogeneity in lung cancer. TCRdb used MiXCR to reprocess the 5' RACE reads, holding one entry per CDR3 protein. The top ten hold 10% to 13% of the sample, which has 23,000 or so distinct CDR3 sequences, about 6.8% seen once. The source material was lung tumor tissue, sampled at surgery. The receptors were gathered from a male donor with early-stage non-small cell lung cancer. The CDR3 runs from the conserved cysteine through the conserved F or W. A D gene is named only where the DNA matches it firmly. Rows give clone size only sometimes, using once, few, many, or a class for an expanded clone.

D | J | size | V | CDR3 | DNA
TRBD1 | TRBJ1-1 | many | TRBV6-6 | CASSQDRVNTEAFF | TGTGCCAGCAGTCAGGACAGGGTGAACACTGAAGCTTTCTTT
. | TRBJ2-6 | many | TRBV19 | CASSMVAAGANVLTF | TGTGCCAGTAGTATGGTCGCAGCTGGGGCCAACGTCCTGACTTTC
. | TRBJ2-3 | many | TRBV9 | CASSVGQSLIDTQYF | TGTGCCAGCAGCGTCGGACAGAGCTTAATAGATACGCAGTATTTT
TRBD1 | TRBJ2-1 | many | TRBV9 | CASSAGGSSYNEQFF | TGTGCCAGCAGCGCAGGGGGAAGCTCCTACAATGAGCAGTTCTTC
. | TRBJ2-2 | . | TRBV19 | CASSIAGPGHGELFF | TGTGCCAGTAGTATAGCGGGGCCCGGACACGGGGAGCTGTTTTTT
TRBD1 | TRBJ1-6 | many | TRBV7-9 | CASSFDTGGTSPLHF | TGTGCCAGCAGCTTTGATACAGGGGGTACTTCACCCCTCCACTTT
. | TRBJ2-7 | many | TRBV7-8 | CASSLAGADYEQYF | TGTGCCAGCAGCTTAGCGGGGGCCGACTACGAGCAGTACTTC
. | TRBJ2-7 | many | TRBV7-9 | CASSDSYSYEQYF | TGTGCCAGCAGCGACAGCTACTCCTACGAGCAGTACTTC
. | TRBJ1-6 | . | TRBV5-1 | CASSLGLASSYNSPLHF | TGCGCCAGCAGCTTGGGTCTGGCGAGCTCCTATAATTCACCCCTCCACTTT
TRBD2 | TRBJ2-7 | . | TRBV7-2 | CASSLTSSLYEQYF | TGTGCCAGCAGCCTGACTAGCAGCCTCTACGAGCAGTACTTC
. | TRBJ1-4 | . | TRBV12-5 | CASGFLGREKLFF | TGTGCTAGTGGTTTTCTCGGGCGCGAAAAACTGTTTTTT
. | TRBJ2-7 | many | TRBV20-1 | CSAAFADYEQYF | TGCAGTGCTGCCTTTGCGGACTACGAGCAGTACTTC
. | TRBJ1-4 | many | TRBV7-8 | CASSLEFLGKLFF | TGTGCCAGCAGCTTAGAATTTTTGGGAAAACTGTTTTTT
TRBD1 | TRBJ2-5 | . | TRBV4-2 | CASSSAQTGVTETQYF | TGTGCCAGCAGCTCGGCGCAGACAGGGGTGACAGAGACCCAGTACTTC
TRBD1 | TRBJ2-1 | many | TRBV4-1 | CASSQPDRAYNEQFF | TGCGCCAGCAGCCAACCGGACAGGGCCTACAATGAGCAGTTCTTC
. | TRBJ2-7 | . | TRBV27 | CASSLKGPYEQYF | TGTGCCAGCAGTTTAAAGGGACCCTACGAGCAGTACTTC
. | TRBJ1-1 | . | TRBV5-6 | CASSLAPDKGTEAFF | TGTGCCAGCAGCTTGGCCCCGGACAAAGGGACTGAAGCTTTCTTT
TRBD2 | TRBJ2-1 | many | TRBV4-2 | CASSQDLGLADSYNEQFF | TGTGCCAGCAGCCAAGATCTCGGACTAGCGGATTCCTACAATGAGCAGTTCTTC
. | TRBJ1-6 | many | TRBV7-6 | CASSLATTATNSPLHF | TGTGCCAGCAGCTTAGCGACAACAGCCACTAATTCACCCCTCCACTTT
. | TRBJ1-1 | many | TRBV7-6 | CASSSMQGTEAFF | TGTGCCAGCAGCTCGATGCAGGGTACTGAAGCTTTCTTT
. | TRBJ2-7 | . | TRBV2 | CASREGVPPYEQYF | TGTGCCAGCAGAGAGGGGGTTCCTCCCTACGAGCAGTACTTC
. | TRBJ2-7 | many | TRBV29-1 | CSVEVTAYEQYF | TGCAGCGTTGAAGTTACCGCCTACGAGCAGTACTTC
. | TRBJ2-3 | few | TRBV9 | CASSVRVGGPNTQYF | TGTGCCAGCAGCGTAAGGGTGGGAGGTCCAAATACGCAGTATTTT
TRBD2 | TRBJ2-1 | . | TRBV20-1 | CSARPGQIGLAGYNEQFF | TGCAGTGCCCGTCCGGGACAGATCGGACTAGCGGGATACAATGAGCAGTTCTTC
. | TRBJ2-7 | many | TRBV7-9 | CASSFPRTDLYEQYF | TGTGCCAGCAGCTTTCCTCGGACGGACCTCTACGAGCAGTACTTC
TRBD1 | TRBJ2-5 | . | TRBV20-1 | CSARSTGGGETQYF | TGCAGTGCTAGATCAACAGGGGGCGGAGAGACCCAGTACTTC
. | TRBJ1-1 | many | TRBV29-1 | CSVTGRMNTEAFF | TGCAGCGTTACGGGGCGCATGAACACTGAAGCTTTCTTT
. | TRBJ2-7 | . | TRBV5-1 | CASSLVGTRYEQYF | TGCGCCAGCAGCTTGGTAGGGACCCGCTACGAGCAGTACTTC
. | TRBJ2-5 | . | TRBV5-1 | CASSPRVKETQYF | TGCGCCAGCAGCCCCCGTGTCAAGGAGACCCAGTACTTC
TRBD2 | TRBJ2-1 | many | TRBV27 | CASSGTSGAEGEQFF | TGTGCCAGCAGTGGGACTAGCGGGGCTGAGGGTGAGCAGTTCTTC
. | TRBJ2-2 | many | TRBV3-1 | CASSLQGVTGELFF | TGTGCCAGCAGCCTCCAGGGAGTAACCGGGGAGCTGTTTTTT
. | TRBJ2-2 | many | TRBV5-1 | CASSFTPMNTGELFF | TGCGCCAGCAGCTTTACCCCAATGAACACCGGGGAGCTGTTTTTT
. | TRBJ1-3 | many | TRBV7-9 | CASSQSPPTGNTIYF | TGTGCCAGCAGCCAAAGTCCGCCAACTGGAAACACCATATATTTT
TRBD1 | TRBJ2-7 | many | TRBV28 | CASRSSGTGPFSYEQYF | TGTGCCAGCCGGTCCTCCGGGACAGGGCCATTCTCCTACGAGCAGTACTTC
. | TRBJ2-7 | many | TRBV7-3 | CASSPAGSSYEQYF | TGTGCCAGCAGCCCCGCCGGTAGCTCCTACGAGCAGTACTTC
. | TRBJ2-3 | medium-sized | TRBV7-2 | CASNQGAGGHTDTQYF | TGTGCCAGCAACCAGGGGGCGGGGGGGCACACAGATACGCAGTATTTT